The 30 T cell receptor beta chains below come from one sample, sequenced in a study of CD4+ T cells in melanoma. Using immunoSEQ multiplex PCR, the repertoire was profiled, and TCRdb retains in-frame clones only, with some absent. Among roughly 60,000 clones listed, roughly 69% were seen once. The sample comprised tumor tissue. Receptor source: a human donor with melanoma.

The V gene is TRBV11-2, the J gene TRBJ2-2; TRBD1 matches at 9 bases. The germline gives CDR1 SGHAT, CDR2 FQNNGV. V lost 7 bases, J lost 6 bases, and 3 bases stayed unmatched. The CDR3 contains 13 residues. The CDR3 bases are TGTGCCAGCACCTGGACAGGGGCCGGGGAGCTGTTTTTT. Protein sequence: CASTWTGAGELFF.

The chain carries TRBV7-8 and TRBJ1-3; perhaps TRBD1 as D (6 bases). Germline V gene data show CDR1 as SGHVS and CDR2 as FQNEAQ. Trimming removed 5 bases from V and 0 bases from J, with 17 bases in between. CDR3 length: 17 amino acids. This chain's CDR3 is CASSLSTGIGSGNTIYF. The CDR3 DNA follows: TGTGCCAGCAGCCTCAGTACAGGGATAGGCTCTGGAAACACCATATATTTT.

This chain connects TRBV4-1 to TRBJ1-1; possible D gene TRBD1, 6 bases. This CDR3 has 14 amino acids. Germline CDR1 is MGHRA and CDR2 is YSYEKL. V lost 6 bases to trimming and J lost 0 bases, with 11 bases between them. The CDR3 nucleotides read TGCGCCAGCAGAAAACAGGGTATGAACACTGAAGCTTTCTTT. This translates into CASRKQGMNTEAFF.

This clone was found a few times. The chain employs TRBV7-8 and TRBJ1-1; tentatively, D is TRBD1 (5 bases). The CDR3 is 14 amino acids. CDR1 SGHVS and CDR2 FQNEAQ come from the germline V gene. The V and J ends lost 8 bases and 1 base respectively, with 14 bases between them. The CDR3 loop reads CASRSLQANTEAFF. CDR3 nucleotide sequence: TGTGCCAGCCGATCCCTACAGGCGAACACTGAAGCTTTCTTT. Drawing the rest from reference TRBV7-8 and TRBJ1-1, the complete variable domain is GAGVSQSPRYKVAKRGQDVALRCDPISGHVSLFWYQQALGQGPEFLTYFQNEAQLDKSGLPSDRFFAERPEGSVSTLKIQRTQQEDSAVYLCASRSLQANTEAFFGQGTRLTVV.

The chain joins TRBV5-1 to TRBJ2-3, with 7 positions matching TRBD1. Germline V gene data show CDR1 as SGHRS and CDR2 as YFSETQ. The CDR3 runs to 14 residues. Losses at the gene ends were 6 bases for V and 4 bases for J; bases not matched to a gene: 8. The DNA of the CDR3 is TGCGCCAGCATGATCCAGGGGGTCCCAGATACGCAGTATTTT. It is translated as CASMIQGVPDTQYF.

This chain uses TRBV9 with TRBJ2-5; 15 nucleotides align to TRBD2. The CDR3 totals 17 residues. The junction had 6 bases not matched to a gene; V was cut back by 4 bases and J by 2 bases. The germline CDR1 and CDR2 sequences are SGDLS and YYNGEE. CDR3 residues: CASSPGTSGGLQETQYF. The CDR3, as DNA: TGTGCCAGCAGCCCTGGGACTAGCGGGGGGTTACAAGAGACCCAGTACTTC.

Only a few counts were recorded for this clone. The chain employs TRBV7-9 and TRBJ1-3; 9 positions agree with TRBD1. The CDR3 is 16 amino acids. The V segment lost 5 bases and the J segment 3 bases; nucleotides outside the gene matches: 8. Germline CDR1 reads SEHNR; CDR2 reads FQNEAQ (reference sequence). The CDR3 nucleotides read TGTGCCAGCAGCGCGGGACAGGGAGAAAGTGGAAACACCATATATTTT. Translating it yields CASSAGQGESGNTIYF.

This clone was observed a few times. The chain carries TRBV6-4 and TRBJ1-2, with 9 bases that match TRBD1. Germline-derived CDR1 and CDR2 are MRHNA and SNTAGT. Trimming cost V 6 bases and J 5 bases; bases outside gene matches: 4. The CDR3 contains 13 residues. DNA of the CDR3: TGTGCCAGCAGCCACGGGACAGGGTATGGCTACACCTTC. Translating it yields CASSHGTGYGYTF.

The rearrangement uses TRBV27 and TRBJ2-5, with 9 positions matching TRBD1. Germline trimming cut 5 bases from V and 4 bases from J; bases unmatched to any gene: 5. CDR1 and CDR2 from the germline V gene are MNHEY and SMNVEV (reference sequence). The CDR3 contains 14 residues. The CDR3 sequence is CASSPEDRGETQYF. The CDR3 region has the DNA TGTGCCAGCAGTCCAGAGGACAGGGGAGAGACCCAGTACTTC.

The CDR3 nucleotides are TGTGCCAGCTCACCTTATAGGGAAGAAGGGGGCTACACCTTC. Protein: CASSPYREEGGYTF. This chain connects TRBV18 to TRBJ1-2; no clear D gene. This CDR3 spans 14 amino acids. Germline CDR1 KGHSH, CDR2 LQKENI. Between the trimmed V and J ends, which lost 3 bases and 8 bases, there was a span of 16 bases.

CDR3: CASTSQGAPYEQYF. The DNA for the CDR3 is TGTGCCAGTACCTCACAGGGGGCACCCTACGAGCAGTACTTC. The chain is built from TRBV19 and TRBJ2-7, with 9 bases that match TRBD1. CDR3 length: 14 amino acids. V lost 7 bases and J lost 2; bases outside the gene matches: 6. Germline lookup yields CDR1 LNHDA and CDR2 SQIVND (reference sequence).

The chain has TRBV11-2 and TRBJ1-1, with D perhaps matching TRBD1 (6 bases). This CDR3 is 15 amino acids long. Trimming took 1 base from V and 6 from J, leaving 15 bases between them. The germline gives CDR1 SGHAT, CDR2 FQNNGV. As DNA, the CDR3 is TGTGCCAGCAGCTTAGTAGCGGGAAGGGGGGCTGAAGCTTTCTTT. It encodes CASSLVAGRGAEAFF.

The chain joins TRBV5-1 to TRBJ1-5, with 9 bases aligning to TRBD1. The CDR3 is 13 residues long. The V segment lost 4 bases and the J segment 6 bases; nucleotides outside the gene matches: 2. CDR1 and CDR2 (germline): SGHRS, YFSETQ. In DNA, the CDR3 is TGCGCCAGCAGCGTGACAGGGGGTCAGCCCCAGCATTTT. Protein product: CASSVTGGQPQHF.

This clone was counted at least ten times. V is TRBV28 and J is TRBJ2-1; D is tentatively TRBD1 or TRBD2 (5 bases each). Germline CDR1 MDHEN, CDR2 SYDVKM. Trimming left V 9 bases short and J 7 bases short, with 25 bases between. The CDR3 sequence is 16 residues long. The CDR3 bases are TGTGCCAGTCACCGGGACCTACGAAGGACCCCTAATGAGCAGTTCTTC. Protein: CASHRDLRRTPNEQFF. The variable domain in full, completed from reference TRBV28 and TRBJ2-1, reads DVKVTQSSRYLVKRTGEKVFLECVQDMDHENMFWYRQDPGLGLRLIYFSYDVKMKEKGDIPEGYSVSREKKERFSLILESASTNQTSMYLCASHRDLRRTPNEQFFGPGTRLTVL.

The V and J genes are TRBV5-1 and TRBJ2-7, with D uncertain. V was pared by 2 bases and J by 7 bases, with 19 bases between. Germline lookup yields CDR1 SGHRS and CDR2 YFSETQ. The CDR3 is made up of 15 amino acids. In nucleotides, the CDR3 is TGCGCCAGCAGCTTTGACGGCGGCGATATGAGAGAGCAGTACTTC. This sequence encodes CASSFDGGDMREQYF.

A word on this clone: This sequence may be a read error, since a much larger clone differs from it by one base. The rearrangement joins TRBV5-4 to TRBJ1-2; the match to TRBD1 covers 8 bases. CDR1 is SGHNT, CDR2 YYREEE, per germline (reference sequence). V shed 1 base and J 8 bases; nucleotides not matched to a gene: 4. This CDR3 is built from 13 residues. DNA for the CDR3: TGTGCCAGCAGCTTGCAGGGGGCGGGAGGCTACACCTTC. Translating it yields CASSLQGAGGYTF. The full variable domain, its missing parts supplied by reference TRBV5-4 and TRBJ1-2, is ETGVTQSPTHLIKTRGQQVTLRCSSQSGHNTVSWYQQALGQGPQFIFQYYREEENGRGNFPPRFSGLQFPNYSSELNVNALELDDSALYLCASSLQGAGGYTFGSGTRLTVV.

A single count supports this clone. The chain recombines TRBV6-5 with TRBJ1-1; D possibly corresponds to TRBD1 (6 bases). Looked up from germline, CDR1 is MNHEY and CDR2 is SVGAGI. The CDR3 extends over 12 amino acids. V was cut by 6 bases and J by 6 bases, with 11 bases left in between. The CDR3 coding sequence is TGTGCCAGCAGAACACAGGGCGCTGAAGCTTTCTTT. Protein sequence: CASRTQGAEAFF.

This clone was detected only once. This sequence joins TRBV6-5 and TRBJ1-1; D is unresolved. Trimming pared 1 base from V and 1 base from J, leaving 4 bases between. CDR1 is MNHEY, CDR2 SVGAGI, per germline. The CDR3 spans 13 residues. CDR3 in amino acids: CASSYWTNTEAFF. The CDR3 DNA reads as TGTGCCAGCAGTTACTGGACGAACACTGAAGCTTTCTTT.

The chain has TRBV28 and TRBJ2-2, with D tentatively TRBD1 (6 bases). Trimming shortened V by 6 bases and J by 9 bases, and 26 bases separated the two germline ends. Germline V gene lookup returns CDR1 MDHEN and CDR2 SYDVKM. CDR3 length: 17 residues. DNA of the CDR3: TGTGCCAGCAGACCTCGATTAACAGGGTCGGTTCACCGGGAGCTGTTTTTT. Encoded protein: CASRPRLTGSVHRELFF.

The rearrangement uses TRBV7-6 and TRBJ1-1; D is perhaps TRBD1 (5 bases). The CDR3 is made up of 14 amino acids. From germline, CDR1 is SGHVS and CDR2 FNYEAQ. V lost 0 bases and J lost 1, with 6 bases in between. CDR3 in amino acids: CASSLAGTNTEAFF. Written as DNA, the CDR3 is TGTGCCAGCAGCTTAGCGGGGACGAACACTGAAGCTTTCTTT.

This clone appeared many times. The chain uses TRBV2 and TRBJ2-7; D is unresolved. V was clipped by 5 bases and J by 4 bases, with 15 bases between them. Germline CDR1 and CDR2: SNHLY and FYNNEI. The CDR3 has 14 residues. CDR3 loop: CASSRIQVTYEQYF. The CDR3 DNA reads TGTGCCAGCAGTCGTATCCAGGTAACGTACGAGCAGTACTTC.

This chain uses TRBV7-8 with TRBJ2-1, with 8 nucleotides matching TRBD1. Germline CDR1 SGHVS, CDR2 FQNEAQ. The length of the CDR3 is 15 residues. V lost 2 bases and J lost 9; bases outside the gene matches: 9. CDR3 nucleotides: TGTGCCAGCAGCTTAACAGGGGGAAGGTTGGGTGAGCAGTTCTTC. This codes for CASSLTGGRLGEQFF.

This clone counts as large (0.1 to 1%). The chain is built from TRBV5-1 and TRBJ2-3; 9 positions match TRBD2. This CDR3 contains 16 residues. Trimming took 2 bases from V and 5 from J; bases not matched to a gene: 9. Germline V gene data show CDR1 as SGHRS and CDR2 as YFSETQ. CDR3 loop: CASSFDLAGTGDTQYF. CDR3 DNA sequence: TGCGCCAGCAGCTTTGACCTAGCGGGGACTGGAGATACGCAGTATTTT.

The rearrangement links TRBV6-6 to TRBJ2-3, with 9 positions matching TRBD2. Germline V gives CDR1 MNHNY, CDR2 SVGAGI (reference sequence). Losses at the gene ends were 5 bases for V and 2 bases for J; bases not matched to a gene: 5. The CDR3 spans 15 residues. CDR3 in amino acids: CASSRSGGYTDTQYF. The CDR3 DNA sequence: TGTGCCAGCAGTCGTAGCGGGGGATACACAGATACGCAGTATTTT.

The chain recombines TRBV21-1 with TRBJ2-7; TRBD2 was called by the table and not checked on the DNA. TRBV21-1 is an annotated pseudogene. The length of the CDR3 is 16 residues. The CDR3 nucleotides read TGTGCCAGCAGCGTCGGACTAGCGGGGGGTACAAACGAGCAGTACTTC. Amino acids: CASSVGLAGGTNEQYF.

The V and J genes are TRBV28 and TRBJ2-7; the match to TRBD1 covers 9 bases. J was trimmed by 2 bases and V by 4 bases; bases with no gene match: 6. CDR1 is MDHEN and CDR2 is SYDVKM in the germline V gene. The CDR3 sequence is 15 residues long. CDR3 in DNA: TGTGCCAGCAGTTCCTCCGGGACAGGGACCTACGAGCAGTACTTC. Its translation is CASSSSGTGTYEQYF.

This chain uses TRBV5-1 with TRBJ1-1; D is unclear. The CDR3 loop spans 13 amino acids. Germline V gives CDR1 SGHRS, CDR2 YFSETQ. V was shortened by 5 bases and J by 1 base, with 9 bases between the two germline ends. This CDR3 reads CASSQTANTEAFF. The CDR3 coding sequence is TGCGCCAGCAGTCAAACAGCGAACACTGAAGCTTTCTTT. Variable domain in full (rest from reference TRBV5-1 and TRBJ1-1): KAGVTQTPRYLIKTRGQQVTLSCSPISGHRSVSWYQQTPGQGLQFLFEYFSETQRNKGNFPGRFSGRQFSNSRSEMNVSTLELGDSALYLCASSQTANTEAFFGQGTRLTVV.

This chain links TRBV11-2 with TRBJ2-3; D is uncertain. CDR3 size: 12 residues. Germline values: CDR1 SGHAT, CDR2 FQNNGV. V lost 1 base, J lost 1 base, and 0 bases lay in between. The chain's CDR3 is CASSLGTDTQYF. DNA of the CDR3: TGTGCCAGCAGCTTAGGCACAGATACGCAGTATTTT.

The genes are TRBV19 and TRBJ1-1; D unresolved. V was trimmed by 6 bases and J by 6 bases, leaving 11 bases between them. The length of the CDR3 is 12 residues. The germline gives CDR1 LNHDA, CDR2 SQIVND (reference sequence). The CDR3 DNA follows: TGTGCCAGTAGCCACACGGGGTCTGAAGCTTTCTTT. Translated: CASSHTGSEAFF.

The gene calls are TRBV28 and TRBJ2-7; the D gene is possibly TRBD1 (5 bases). Germline V gene sequence: CDR1 MDHEN, CDR2 SYDVKM. Trimming shortened V by 6 bases and J by 4 bases, and 10 bases separated the two germline ends. The CDR3 has 12 amino acids. DNA for the CDR3: TGTGCCAGCAGCCCCAGGGAATACGAGCAGTACTTC. It yields the protein CASSPREYEQYF.